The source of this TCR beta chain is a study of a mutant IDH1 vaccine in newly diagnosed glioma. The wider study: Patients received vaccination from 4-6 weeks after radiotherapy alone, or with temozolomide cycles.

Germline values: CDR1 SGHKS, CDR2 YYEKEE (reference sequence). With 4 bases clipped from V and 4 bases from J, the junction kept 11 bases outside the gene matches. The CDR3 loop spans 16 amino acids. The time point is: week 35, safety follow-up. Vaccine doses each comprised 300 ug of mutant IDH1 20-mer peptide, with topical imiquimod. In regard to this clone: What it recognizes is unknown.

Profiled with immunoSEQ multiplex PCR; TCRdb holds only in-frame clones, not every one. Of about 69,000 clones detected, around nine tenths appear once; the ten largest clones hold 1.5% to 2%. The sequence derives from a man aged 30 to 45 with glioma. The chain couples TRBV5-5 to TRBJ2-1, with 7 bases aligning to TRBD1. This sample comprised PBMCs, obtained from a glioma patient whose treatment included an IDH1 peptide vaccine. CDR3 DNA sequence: TGTGCCAGCAGCCCCCCCGGGACAGCAAAATACAATGAGCAGTTCTTC. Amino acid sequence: CASSPPGTAKYNEQFF.